Below, one TCR beta chain is given with its context. The antigen is undetermined. The data stem from a study of T cell responses to AZD1222 COVID-19 vaccine. Whole-study results and caveats: The donors showed a predominance of white British ancestry and of females, with possible underestimation of clonal diversity. In the spike-specific TCR repertoire, nearly half reportedly target unmutated variant regions.

This CDR3 comprises 15 residues. CDR1 is KGHSH and CDR2 is LQKENI in the germline V gene. V dropped 3 bases and J dropped 2 bases, with 13 bases sitting between them. Data came from immunoSEQ multiplex PCR; TCRdb stores just in-frame clones and leaves some out. The repertoire holds 85,000 or so clones, with 80% to 90% as singletons. The source is an adult in good health. The sequencing here drew on peripheral blood, taken on day 0 of AZD1222 vaccination. The chain uses TRBV18 and TRBJ1-1; the D gene is possibly TRBD1 (5 bases). The CDR3 sequence is CASSPLEGLNTEAFF. The CDR3 coding sequence is TGTGCCAGCTCACCCTTGGAGGGGCTAAACACTGAAGCTTTCTTT.